These T cell receptor beta chains were read from a single sample in a study of blood T cell repertoires in COVID-19. The table came from immunoSEQ multiplex PCR; TCRdb's copy has only in-frame clones and leaves some out. The top ten clones hold 0.53% of a sample with 150,000 to 200,000 clones, 75% to 95% of them seen once. The sequenced sample was peripheral blood. The receptors derive from a man between 45 and 60 years old with acute or convalescent COVID-19. Each CDR3 is given with its conserved first and last residue. D genes are given only for firm matches. For some rows the clone size is stated as once, few or many, or as a class when expanded; others skip it.

abundance: NA
j_gene: TRBJ2-5
v_gene: TRBV5-4
d_gene: NA
CDR3nt: TGTGCCAGCAGCTTGGCCCAGGTCGAAGAGACCCAGTACTTC
CDR3aa: CASSLAQVEETQYF

abundance: NA
j_gene: TRBJ1-5
v_gene: TRBV2
d_gene: NA
CDR3nt: TGTGCCAGCAGTTGGGAAGGACATAGCAATCAGCCCCAGCATTTT
CDR3aa: CASSWEGHSNQPQHF

abundance: NA
j_gene: TRBJ2-2
v_gene: TRBV10-1
d_gene: NA
CDR3nt: TGCGCCACCAAGGCCGCAGGGAACACCGGGGAGCTGTTTTTT
CDR3aa: CATKAAGNTGELFF

abundance: NA
j_gene: TRBJ1-2
v_gene: TRBV3-1/TRBV3-2
d_gene: NA
CDR3nt: TGTGCCAGCAGCCAAACCCCCCCCGGGGGGTTTGGCTACACCTTC
CDR3aa: CASSQTPPGGFGYTF

abundance: NA
j_gene: TRBJ2-3
v_gene: TRBV24-1
d_gene: TRBD2
CDR3nt: TGTGCCACCAGTGATGCTAGCGGGGAATACACAGATACGCAGTATTTT
CDR3aa: CATSDASGEYTDTQYF

abundance: NA
j_gene: TRBJ2-1
v_gene: TRBV18
d_gene: NA
CDR3nt: TGTGCCAGCTCACCGGGGCTCGACTCCTACAATGAGCAGTTCTTC
CDR3aa: CASSPGLDSYNEQFF

abundance: NA
j_gene: TRBJ1-2
v_gene: TRBV4-3
d_gene: NA
CDR3nt: TGCGCCAGCAGCCGGAAAGGGGGAGACAACTATGGCTACACCTTC
CDR3aa: CASSRKGGDNYGYTF

abundance: once
j_gene: TRBJ2-7
v_gene: TRBV9
d_gene: TRBD2
CDR3nt: TGTGCCAGCAGCGTAGGGGACGCGGGGGGTTACGAGCAGTACTTC
CDR3aa: CASSVGDAGGYEQYF

abundance: NA
j_gene: TRBJ1-1
v_gene: TRBV27
d_gene: TRBD1
CDR3nt: TGTGCCAGCAGTCCGGGACAGCCGAACACTGAAGCTTTCTTT
CDR3aa: CASSPGQPNTEAFF

abundance: once
j_gene: TRBJ2-1
v_gene: TRBV29-1
d_gene: NA
CDR3nt: TGCAGCGCCGCGGGACGTGCGGGTGGCGATGAGCAGTTCTTC
CDR3aa: CSAAGRAGGDEQFF

abundance: NA
j_gene: TRBJ2-1
v_gene: TRBV30
d_gene: TRBD2
CDR3nt: TGTGCCCAATTACCACCCACCCAGCGGGGAAATGAGCAGTTCTTC
CDR3aa: CAQLPPTQRGNEQFF

abundance: NA
j_gene: TRBJ2-2
v_gene: TRBV4-2
d_gene: TRBD2
CDR3nt: TGTGCCAGCAGCCAAGATTTCGACGGGAGGCGGACCGGGGAGCTGTTTTTT
CDR3aa: CASSQDFDGRRTGELFF

abundance: NA
j_gene: TRBJ2-2
v_gene: TRBV7-9
d_gene: NA
CDR3nt: TGTGCCAGCTACCCCGTCGGACAGCCCACCGGGGAGCTGTTTTTT
CDR3aa: CASYPVGQPTGELFF

abundance: NA
j_gene: TRBJ2-1
v_gene: TRBV10-3
d_gene: TRBD2
CDR3nt: TGTGCCATCAGTGGTCTAGCGGGGGGGAACATCAATGAGCAGTTCTTC
CDR3aa: CAISGLAGGNINEQFF

abundance: NA
j_gene: TRBJ2-1
v_gene: TRBV24-1
d_gene: NA
CDR3nt: TGTGCCACCAGTGAACCGACCCCGGGACTCAACTCCTACAATGAGCAGTTCTTC
CDR3aa: CATSEPTPGLNSYNEQFF